Following are 4 T cell receptor beta chains from one sample sequenced in a study of spatial heterogeneity in lung cancer. The time point was: sample taken at primary tumor resection. Findings and limits, study-wide: The study found that expanded intratumoral alpha and beta TCR counts tracked tumor mutation counts.

No antigen has been identified for these receptors. TCRdb re-derived calls from the 5' RACE reads in MiXCR, one entry per CDR3 protein. The sample yields under 20,000 distinct CDR3 sequences, about 9.6% seen once. The source was lung tumor tissue, collected at surgery. The receptors were sampled from a female donor with early-stage non-small cell lung cancer.

A remark on this clonotype: This beta chain lies outside the target of a library built for alpha chains; its clone size means little. The chain links TRBV10-3 to TRBJ1-1, with TRBD1 matching over 10 bases. The CDR3 totals 12 residues. The germline gives CDR1 ENHRY, CDR2 SYGVKD. Trimming cost V 4 bases and J 7 bases; bases outside gene matches: 0. For the CDR3, the DNA is TGTGCCATCAGTGGGGACAGGGGTGAAGCTTTCTTT. Residues: CAISGDRGEAFF.

This clonotype appeared a few times. A library prepared for alpha chains yielded this beta chain as an off-target read; its size is of little meaning. This chain joins TRBV15 and TRBJ2-5; tentatively, D is TRBD1 or TRBD2 (6 bases each). The ends were cut back, 7 bases at V and 4 bases at J, with 13 bases in the middle. This CDR3 region has 13 residues. Germline loops: CDR1 LNHNV, CDR2 YYDKDF (reference sequence). The CDR3 sequence is CATTGGPGETQYF. CDR3 DNA sequence: TGTGCCACCACCGGGGGCCCAGGAGAGACCCAGTACTTC.

This clonotype was counted at least ten times. This beta chain came through as a stray read in a library set up for alpha chains, and its size says little. CDR3: CASSQSQGDYNEQFF. CDR3 in DNA: TGTGCCAGCAGCCAGAGTCAGGGCGACTACAATGAGCAGTTCTTC. This sequence joins TRBV4-2 and TRBJ2-1; D might be TRBD1 (5 bases). The CDR3 contains 15 residues. CDR1 LGHNA and CDR2 YNFKEQ come from the germline V gene. Trimming took 3 bases from V and 3 from J, leaving 12 bases between them.

In this sample, this clonotype turned up many times. A library prepared for alpha chains yielded this beta chain as an off-target read; its size is of little meaning. This chain connects TRBV20-1 to TRBJ2-7; D remains ambiguous. This CDR3 comprises 12 residues. Trimming pared 6 bases from V and 7 bases from J, leaving 16 bases between. Germline loops: CDR1 DFQATT, CDR2 SNEGSKA (reference sequence). CDR3 residues: CSATDGLQEQYF. The CDR3, as DNA: TGCAGTGCCACCGACGGCTTACAAGAGCAGTACTTC.